This section outlines one T cell receptor (beta chain) sequence together with its context. The data were obtained in a study of T cell changes during pregnancy in multiple sclerosis. From germline, CDR1 is MDHEN and CDR2 SYDVKM. Trimming pared 6 bases from V and 3 bases from J, leaving 11 bases between. This CDR3 region has 13 residues. Here immunoSEQ multiplex PCR was the method, and the copy in TCRdb shows in-frame clones only, minus some. The top ten hold 0.55% to 0.65% of the sample, which has 40,000 to 55,000 clones, about nine tenths seen once. The receptor was derived from a female donor in good health, enrolled as a control in a pregnancy study. The chain combines TRBV28 with TRBJ1-2; D may be TRBD1 (6 bases). This sample comprised CD4+ T cells from peripheral blood mononuclear cells, obtained after pregnancy. CDR3 amino acids: CASRHRVDYGYTF. The CDR3 DNA is TGTGCCAGCAGACACAGGGTCGACTATGGCTACACCTTC.